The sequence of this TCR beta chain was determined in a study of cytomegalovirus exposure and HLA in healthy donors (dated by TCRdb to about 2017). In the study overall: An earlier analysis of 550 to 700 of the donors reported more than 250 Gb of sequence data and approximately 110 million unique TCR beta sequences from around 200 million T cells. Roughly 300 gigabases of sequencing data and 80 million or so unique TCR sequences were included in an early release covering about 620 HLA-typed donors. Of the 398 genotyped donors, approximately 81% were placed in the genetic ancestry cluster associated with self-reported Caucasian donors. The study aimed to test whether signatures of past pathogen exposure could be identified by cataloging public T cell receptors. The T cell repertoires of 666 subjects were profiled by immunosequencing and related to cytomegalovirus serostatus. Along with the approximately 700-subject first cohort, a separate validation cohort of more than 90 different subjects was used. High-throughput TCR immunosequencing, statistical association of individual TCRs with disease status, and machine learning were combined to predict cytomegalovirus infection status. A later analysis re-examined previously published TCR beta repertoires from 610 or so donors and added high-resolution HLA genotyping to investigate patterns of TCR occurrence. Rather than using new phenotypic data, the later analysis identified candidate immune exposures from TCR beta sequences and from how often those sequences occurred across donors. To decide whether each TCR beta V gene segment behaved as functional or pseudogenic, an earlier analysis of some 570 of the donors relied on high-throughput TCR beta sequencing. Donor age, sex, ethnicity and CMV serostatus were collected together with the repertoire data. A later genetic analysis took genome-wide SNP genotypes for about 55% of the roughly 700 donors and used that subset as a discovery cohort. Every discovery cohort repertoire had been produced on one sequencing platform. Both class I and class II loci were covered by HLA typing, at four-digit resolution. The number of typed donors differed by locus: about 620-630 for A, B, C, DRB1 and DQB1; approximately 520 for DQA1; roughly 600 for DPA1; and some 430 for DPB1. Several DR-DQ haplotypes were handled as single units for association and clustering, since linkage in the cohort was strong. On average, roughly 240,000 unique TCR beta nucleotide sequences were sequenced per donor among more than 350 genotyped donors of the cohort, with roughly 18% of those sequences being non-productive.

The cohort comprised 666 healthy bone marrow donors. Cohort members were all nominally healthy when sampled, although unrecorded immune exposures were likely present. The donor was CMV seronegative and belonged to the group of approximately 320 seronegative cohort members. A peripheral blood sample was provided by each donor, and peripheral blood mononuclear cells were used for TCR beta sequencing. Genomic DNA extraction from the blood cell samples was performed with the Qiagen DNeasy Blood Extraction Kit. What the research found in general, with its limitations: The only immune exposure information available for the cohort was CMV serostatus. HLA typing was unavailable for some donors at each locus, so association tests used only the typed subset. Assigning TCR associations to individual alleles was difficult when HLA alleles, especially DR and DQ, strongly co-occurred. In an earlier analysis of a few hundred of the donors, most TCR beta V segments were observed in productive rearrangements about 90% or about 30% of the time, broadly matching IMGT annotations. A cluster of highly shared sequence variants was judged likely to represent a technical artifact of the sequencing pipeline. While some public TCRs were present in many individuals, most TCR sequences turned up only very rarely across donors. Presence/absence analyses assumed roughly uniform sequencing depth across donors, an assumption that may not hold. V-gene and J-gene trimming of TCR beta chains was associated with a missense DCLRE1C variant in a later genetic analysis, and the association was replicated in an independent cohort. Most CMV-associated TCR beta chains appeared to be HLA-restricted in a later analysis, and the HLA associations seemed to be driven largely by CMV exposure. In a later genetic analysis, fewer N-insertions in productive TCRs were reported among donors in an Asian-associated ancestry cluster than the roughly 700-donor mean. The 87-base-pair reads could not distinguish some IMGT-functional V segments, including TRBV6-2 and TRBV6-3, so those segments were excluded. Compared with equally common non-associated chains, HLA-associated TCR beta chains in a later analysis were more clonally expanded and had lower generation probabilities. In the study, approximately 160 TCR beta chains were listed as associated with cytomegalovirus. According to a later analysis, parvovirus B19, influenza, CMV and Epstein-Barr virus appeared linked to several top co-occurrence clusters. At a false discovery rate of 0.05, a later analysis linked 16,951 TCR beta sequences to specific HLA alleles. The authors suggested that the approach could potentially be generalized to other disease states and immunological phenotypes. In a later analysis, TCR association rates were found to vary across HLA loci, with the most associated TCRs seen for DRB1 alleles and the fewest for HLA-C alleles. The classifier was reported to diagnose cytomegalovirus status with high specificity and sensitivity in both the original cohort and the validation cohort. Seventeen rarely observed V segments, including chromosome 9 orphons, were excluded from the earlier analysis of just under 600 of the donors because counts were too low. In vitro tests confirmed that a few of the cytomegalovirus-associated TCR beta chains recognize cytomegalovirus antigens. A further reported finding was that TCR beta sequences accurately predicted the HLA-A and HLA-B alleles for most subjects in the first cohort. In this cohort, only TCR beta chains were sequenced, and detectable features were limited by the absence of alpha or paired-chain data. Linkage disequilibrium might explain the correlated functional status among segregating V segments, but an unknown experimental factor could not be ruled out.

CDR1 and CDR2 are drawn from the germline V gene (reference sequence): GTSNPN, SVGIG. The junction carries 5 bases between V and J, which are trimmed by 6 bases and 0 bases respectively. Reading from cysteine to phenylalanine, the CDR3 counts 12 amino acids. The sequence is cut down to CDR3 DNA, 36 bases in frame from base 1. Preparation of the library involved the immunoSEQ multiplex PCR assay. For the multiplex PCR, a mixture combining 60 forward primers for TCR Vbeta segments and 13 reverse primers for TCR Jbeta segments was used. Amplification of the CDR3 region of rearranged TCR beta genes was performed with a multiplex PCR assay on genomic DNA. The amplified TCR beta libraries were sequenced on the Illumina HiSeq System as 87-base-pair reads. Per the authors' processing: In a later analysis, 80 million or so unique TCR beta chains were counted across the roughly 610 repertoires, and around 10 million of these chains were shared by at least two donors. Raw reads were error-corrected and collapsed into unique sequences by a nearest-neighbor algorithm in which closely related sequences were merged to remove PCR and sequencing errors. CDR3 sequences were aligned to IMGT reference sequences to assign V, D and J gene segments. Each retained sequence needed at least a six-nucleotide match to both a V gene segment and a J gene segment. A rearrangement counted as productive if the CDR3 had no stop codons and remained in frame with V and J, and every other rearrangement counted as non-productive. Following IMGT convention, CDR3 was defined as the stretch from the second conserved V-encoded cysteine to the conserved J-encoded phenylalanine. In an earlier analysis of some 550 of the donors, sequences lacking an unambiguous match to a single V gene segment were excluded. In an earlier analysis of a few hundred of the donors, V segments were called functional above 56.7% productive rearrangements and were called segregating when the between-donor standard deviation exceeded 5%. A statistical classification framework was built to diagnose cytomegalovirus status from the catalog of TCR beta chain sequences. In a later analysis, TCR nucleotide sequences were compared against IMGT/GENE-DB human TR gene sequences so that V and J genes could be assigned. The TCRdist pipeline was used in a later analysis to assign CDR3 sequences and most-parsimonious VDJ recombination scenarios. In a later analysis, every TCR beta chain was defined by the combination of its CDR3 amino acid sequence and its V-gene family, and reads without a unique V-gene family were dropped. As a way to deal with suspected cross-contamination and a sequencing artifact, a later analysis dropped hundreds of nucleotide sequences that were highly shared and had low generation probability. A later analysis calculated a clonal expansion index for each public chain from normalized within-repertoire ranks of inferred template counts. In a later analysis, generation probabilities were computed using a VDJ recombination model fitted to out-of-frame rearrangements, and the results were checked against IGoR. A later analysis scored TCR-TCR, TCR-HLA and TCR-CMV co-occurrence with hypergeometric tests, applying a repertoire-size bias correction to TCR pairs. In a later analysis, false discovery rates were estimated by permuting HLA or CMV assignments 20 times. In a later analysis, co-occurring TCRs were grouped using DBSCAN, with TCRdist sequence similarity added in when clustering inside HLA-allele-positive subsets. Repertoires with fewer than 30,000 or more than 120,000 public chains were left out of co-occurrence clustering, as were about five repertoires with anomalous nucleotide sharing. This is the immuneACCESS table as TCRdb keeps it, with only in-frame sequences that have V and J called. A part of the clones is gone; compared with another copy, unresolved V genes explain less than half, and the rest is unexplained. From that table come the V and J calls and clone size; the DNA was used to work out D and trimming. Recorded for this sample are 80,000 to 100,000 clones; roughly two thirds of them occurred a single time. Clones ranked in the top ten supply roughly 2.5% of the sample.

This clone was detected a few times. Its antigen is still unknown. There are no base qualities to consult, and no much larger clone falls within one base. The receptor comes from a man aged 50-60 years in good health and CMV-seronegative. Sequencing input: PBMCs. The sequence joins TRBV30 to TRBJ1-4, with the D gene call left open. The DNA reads TGTGCCTGCCCAGCAACTAATGAAAAACTGTTTTTT. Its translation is CACPATNEKLFF.